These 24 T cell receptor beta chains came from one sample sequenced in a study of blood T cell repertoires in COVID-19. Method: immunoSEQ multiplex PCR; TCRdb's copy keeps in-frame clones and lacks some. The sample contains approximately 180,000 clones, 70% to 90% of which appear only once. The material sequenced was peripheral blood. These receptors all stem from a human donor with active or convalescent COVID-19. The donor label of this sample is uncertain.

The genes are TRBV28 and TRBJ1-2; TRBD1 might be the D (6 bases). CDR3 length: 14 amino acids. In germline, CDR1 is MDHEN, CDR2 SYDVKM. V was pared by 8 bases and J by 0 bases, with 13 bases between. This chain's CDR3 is CASLQGGANYGYTF. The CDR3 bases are TGTGCCAGCCTACAGGGCGGAGCTAACTATGGCTACACCTTC.

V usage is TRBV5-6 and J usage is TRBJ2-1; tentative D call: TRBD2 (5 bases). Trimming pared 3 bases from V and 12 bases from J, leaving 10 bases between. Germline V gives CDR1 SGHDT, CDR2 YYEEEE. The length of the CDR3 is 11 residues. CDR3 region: CASSSDGGQFF. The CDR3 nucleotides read TGTGCCAGCAGCTCGGACGGAGGGCAGTTCTTC.

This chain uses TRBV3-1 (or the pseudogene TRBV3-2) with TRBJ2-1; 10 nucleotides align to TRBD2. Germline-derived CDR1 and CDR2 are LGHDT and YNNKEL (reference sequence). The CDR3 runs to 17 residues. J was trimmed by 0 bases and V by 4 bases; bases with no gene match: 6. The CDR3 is CASSPRTSGLSYNEQFF. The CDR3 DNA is TGTGCCAGCAGCCCCCGGACTAGCGGACTCTCCTACAATGAGCAGTTCTTC.

The CDR3 sequence is CASSYSGQPYGYTF. The CDR3 DNA follows: TGTGCCAGCAGTTACTCGGGACAGCCCTATGGCTACACCTTC. The rearrangement links TRBV6-2 or TRBV6-3 to TRBJ1-2; 7 bases map to TRBD1. CDR1 is MNHEY and CDR2 is SVGEGT in the germline V gene. CDR3 length equals 14 residues. The V segment lost 0 bases and the J segment 4 bases; nucleotides outside the gene matches: 2.

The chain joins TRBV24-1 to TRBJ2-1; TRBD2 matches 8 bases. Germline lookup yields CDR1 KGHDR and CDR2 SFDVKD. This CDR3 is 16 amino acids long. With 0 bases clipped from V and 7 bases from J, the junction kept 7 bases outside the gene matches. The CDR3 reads CATSDLRPGGGNEQFF. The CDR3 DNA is TGTGCCACCAGTGATTTGAGGCCCGGGGGGGGAAATGAGCAGTTCTTC.

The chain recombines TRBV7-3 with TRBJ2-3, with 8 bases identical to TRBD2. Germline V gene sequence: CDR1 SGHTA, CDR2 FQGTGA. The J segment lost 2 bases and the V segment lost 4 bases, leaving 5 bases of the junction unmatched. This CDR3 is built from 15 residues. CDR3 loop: CASSSNGRDTDTQYF. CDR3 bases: TGTGCCAGCAGCTCGAACGGGAGGGACACAGATACGCAGTATTTT.

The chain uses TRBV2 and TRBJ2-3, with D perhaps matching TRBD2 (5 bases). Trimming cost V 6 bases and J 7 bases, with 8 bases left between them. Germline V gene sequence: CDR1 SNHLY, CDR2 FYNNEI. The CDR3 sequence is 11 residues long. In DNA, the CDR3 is TGTGCCAGCAGCGTCGGGAATACGCAGTATTTT. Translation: CASSVGNTQYF. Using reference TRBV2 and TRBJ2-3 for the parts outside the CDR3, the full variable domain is EPEVTQTPSHQVTQMGQEVILRCVPISNHLYFYWYRQILGQKVEFLVSFYNNEISEKSEIFDDQFSVERPDGSNFTLKIRSTKLEDSAMYFCASSVGNTQYFGPGTRLTVL.

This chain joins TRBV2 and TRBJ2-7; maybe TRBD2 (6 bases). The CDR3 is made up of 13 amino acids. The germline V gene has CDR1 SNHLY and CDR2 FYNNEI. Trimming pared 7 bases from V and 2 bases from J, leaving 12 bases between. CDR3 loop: CASNRRAPYEQYF. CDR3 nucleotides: TGTGCCAGCAACCGGAGGGCCCCCTACGAGCAGTACTTC.

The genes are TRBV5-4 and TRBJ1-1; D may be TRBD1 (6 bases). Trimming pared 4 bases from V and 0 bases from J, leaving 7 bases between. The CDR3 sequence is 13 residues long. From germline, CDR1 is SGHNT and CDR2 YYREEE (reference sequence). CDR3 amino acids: CASSRQVNTEAFF. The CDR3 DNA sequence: TGTGCCAGCAGCCGACAGGTGAACACTGAAGCTTTCTTT.

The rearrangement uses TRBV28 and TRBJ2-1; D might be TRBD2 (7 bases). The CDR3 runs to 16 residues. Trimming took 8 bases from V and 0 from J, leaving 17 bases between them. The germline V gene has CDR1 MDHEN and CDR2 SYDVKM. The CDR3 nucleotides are TGTGCCAGCGGATCTGTGGGGGGGCCCTCCTACAATGAGCAGTTCTTC. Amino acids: CASGSVGGPSYNEQFF.

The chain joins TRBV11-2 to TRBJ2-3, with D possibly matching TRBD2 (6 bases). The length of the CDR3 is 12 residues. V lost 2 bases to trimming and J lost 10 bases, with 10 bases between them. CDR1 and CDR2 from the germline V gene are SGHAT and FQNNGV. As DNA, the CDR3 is TGTGCCAGCAGCTTAATACTAGCCGCGCAGTATTTT. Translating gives CASSLILAAQYF.

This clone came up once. The CDR3 DNA follows: TGCGCCAGCAGCCAACGACGAACTAGCGGGGGGCCGTGGACCCAGTACTTC. Translated, it gives CASSQRRTSGGPWTQYF. This sequence joins TRBV4-3 and TRBJ2-5, with TRBD2 matching 12 bases. V trimming: 2 bases; J trimming: 7 bases; junction bases outside the gene matches: 11. The CDR3 sequence is 17 residues long. Germline values: CDR1 LGHNA, CDR2 YSLEER.

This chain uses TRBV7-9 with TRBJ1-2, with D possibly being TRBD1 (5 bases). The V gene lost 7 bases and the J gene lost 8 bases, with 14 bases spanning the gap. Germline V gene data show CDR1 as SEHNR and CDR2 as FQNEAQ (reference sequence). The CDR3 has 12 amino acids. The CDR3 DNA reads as TGTGCCAGCAATGTAGGGGAAGGCGGCTACACCTTC. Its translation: CASNVGEGGYTF.

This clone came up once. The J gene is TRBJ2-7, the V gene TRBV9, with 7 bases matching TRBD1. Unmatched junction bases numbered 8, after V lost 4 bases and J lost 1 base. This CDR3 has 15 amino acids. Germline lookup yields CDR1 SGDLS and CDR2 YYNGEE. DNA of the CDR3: TGTGCCAGCAGCCTCCAGGGGGATGTTTCCTACGAGCAGTACTTC. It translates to CASSLQGDVSYEQYF.

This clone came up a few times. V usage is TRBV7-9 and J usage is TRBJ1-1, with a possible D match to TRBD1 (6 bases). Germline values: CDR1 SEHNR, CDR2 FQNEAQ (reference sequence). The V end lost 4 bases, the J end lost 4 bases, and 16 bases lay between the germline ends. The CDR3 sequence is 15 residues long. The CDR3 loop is CASSSEDRDGTEAFF. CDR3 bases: TGTGCCAGCAGCTCCGAGGACAGAGACGGCACTGAAGCTTTCTTT. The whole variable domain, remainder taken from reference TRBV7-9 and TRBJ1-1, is DTGVSQNPRHKITKRGQNVTFRCDPISEHNRLYWYRQTLGQGPEFLTYFQNEAQLEKSRLLSDRFSAERPKGSFSTLEIQRTEQGDSAMYLCASSSEDRDGTEAFFGQGTRLTVV.

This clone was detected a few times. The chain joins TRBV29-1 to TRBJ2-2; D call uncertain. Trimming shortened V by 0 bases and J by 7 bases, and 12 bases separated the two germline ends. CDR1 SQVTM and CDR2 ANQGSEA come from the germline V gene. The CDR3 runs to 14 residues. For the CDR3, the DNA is TGCAGCGTTGAAGACCCTCGGTCGGGCGGGGAGCTGTTTTTT. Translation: CSVEDPRSGGELFF.

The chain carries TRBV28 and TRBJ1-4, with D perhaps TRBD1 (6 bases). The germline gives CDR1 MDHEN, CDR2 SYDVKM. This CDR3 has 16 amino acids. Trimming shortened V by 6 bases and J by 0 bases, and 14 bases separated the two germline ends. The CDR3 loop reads CASSPGGAATNEKLFF. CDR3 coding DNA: TGTGCCAGCAGCCCGGGGGGGGCTGCAACTAATGAAAAACTGTTTTTT.

CDR3 amino acids: CASSLTDYSNQPQHF. The DNA of the CDR3 is TGTGCCAGCAGCTTGACGGACTATAGCAATCAGCCCCAGCATTTT. This sequence joins TRBV5-6 and TRBJ1-5; D remains unclear. The CDR3 length is 15 residues. V shed 1 base and J shed 0 bases, with 8 bases lying between them. CDR1 and CDR2 (germline): SGHDT, YYEEEE.

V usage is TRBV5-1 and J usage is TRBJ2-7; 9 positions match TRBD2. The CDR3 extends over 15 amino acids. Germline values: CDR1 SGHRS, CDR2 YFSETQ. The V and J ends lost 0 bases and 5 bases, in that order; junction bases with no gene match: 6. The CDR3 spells CASSLEAGGRDEQYF. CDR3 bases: TGCGCCAGCAGCTTGGAGGCGGGAGGGAGGGACGAGCAGTACTTC.

CDR3 amino acids: CASSFGLATGELFF. In nucleotides, the CDR3 is TGTGCCAGCAGCTTTGGACTAGCCACCGGGGAGCTGTTTTTT. The genes are TRBV5-4 and TRBJ2-2; 8 bases agree with TRBD2. This CDR3 has 14 amino acids. The germline V gene encodes CDR1 SGHNT and CDR2 YYREEE (reference sequence). The V gene end was trimmed by 2 bases and the J gene end by 4 bases; junction bases not matched to a gene: 1.

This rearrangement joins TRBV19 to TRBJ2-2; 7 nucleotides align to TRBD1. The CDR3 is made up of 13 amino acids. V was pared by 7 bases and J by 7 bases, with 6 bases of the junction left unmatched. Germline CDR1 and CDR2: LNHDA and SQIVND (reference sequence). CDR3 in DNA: TGTGCCAGTACGAAACAGGGGTACGGGGAGCTGTTTTTT. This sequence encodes CASTKQGYGELFF.

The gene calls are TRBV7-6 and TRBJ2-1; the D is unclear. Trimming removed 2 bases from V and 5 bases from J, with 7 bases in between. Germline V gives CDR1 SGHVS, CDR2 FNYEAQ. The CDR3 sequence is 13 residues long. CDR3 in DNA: TGTGCCAGCAGCTTACCAGTAAACAATGAGCAGTTCTTC. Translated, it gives CASSLPVNNEQFF.

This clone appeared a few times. This CDR3 is CASSVPGQGASYEQYF. The DNA of the CDR3 is TGTGCCAGCAGTGTACCGGGACAGGGGGCTTCCTACGAGCAGTACTTC. This sequence joins TRBV28 and TRBJ2-7; the match to TRBD1 covers 12 bases. CDR3 length: 16 amino acids. Germline trimming cut 5 bases from V and 1 base from J; bases unmatched to any gene: 6. Germline V gene lookup returns CDR1 MDHEN and CDR2 SYDVKM. Full variable domain (remainder filled in from reference TRBV28 and TRBJ2-7): DVKVTQSSRYLVKRTGEKVFLECVQDMDHENMFWYRQDPGLGLRLIYFSYDVKMKEKGDIPEGYSVSREKKERFSLILESASTNQTSMYLCASSVPGQGASYEQYFGPGTRLTVT.

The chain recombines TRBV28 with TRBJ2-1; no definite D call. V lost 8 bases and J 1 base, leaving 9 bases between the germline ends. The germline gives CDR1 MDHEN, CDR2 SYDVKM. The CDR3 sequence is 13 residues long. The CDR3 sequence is CASQALSYNEQFF. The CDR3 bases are TGTGCCAGCCAGGCCTTATCCTACAATGAGCAGTTCTTC.